This T cell receptor beta chain was documented in a study of CD8 T cells in ankylosing spondylitis. In this sample, this clonotype turned up many times. MiXCR was run by TCRdb on the 5' RACE reads, yielding one entry per CDR3 protein. Here the sample spans about 200,000 distinct CDR3 sequences, roughly 25% being singletons. This TCR derives from a male donor with ankylosing spondylitis or in good health (not recorded which). Input material: blood, either unsorted or a sorted T cell fraction (not recorded which).

The CDR3 region is CASSLRLDQSTDTQYF. CDR3 sequence (DNA): TGTGCCAGCAGCCTGCGACTAGACCAAAGCACAGATACGCAGTATTTT. This rearrangement joins TRBV11-2 to TRBJ2-3; TRBD2 might be the D (6 bases). The V end lost 5 bases, the J end lost 0 bases, and 15 bases lay between the germline ends. This CDR3 is 16 amino acids long. Germline V lookup: CDR1 SGHAT, CDR2 FQNNGV.